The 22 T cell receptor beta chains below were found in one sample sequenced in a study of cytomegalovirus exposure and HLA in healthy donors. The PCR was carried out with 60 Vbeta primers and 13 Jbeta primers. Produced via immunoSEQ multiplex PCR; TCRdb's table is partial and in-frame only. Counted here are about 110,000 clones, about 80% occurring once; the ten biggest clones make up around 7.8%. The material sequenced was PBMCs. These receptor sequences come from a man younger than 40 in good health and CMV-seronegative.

CDR3: CASSLSAGARDEAFF. The DNA for the CDR3 is TGTGCCAGCAGCCTATCGGCGGGGGCGCGGGATGAAGCTTTCTTT. The chain employs TRBV7-3 and TRBJ1-1; D might be TRBD1 (6 bases). Trimming cost V 5 bases and J 7 bases, with 20 bases left between them. The germline V gene has CDR1 SGHTA and CDR2 FQGTGA. The CDR3 covers 15 residues.

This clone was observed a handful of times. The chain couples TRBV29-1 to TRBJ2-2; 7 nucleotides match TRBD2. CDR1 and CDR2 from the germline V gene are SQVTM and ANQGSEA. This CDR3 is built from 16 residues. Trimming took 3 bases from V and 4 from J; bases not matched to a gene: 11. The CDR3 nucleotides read TGCAGCGTTGAGGATGTTGGGGGGGGTAGCACCGGGGAGCTGTTTTTT. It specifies CSVEDVGGGSTGELFF.

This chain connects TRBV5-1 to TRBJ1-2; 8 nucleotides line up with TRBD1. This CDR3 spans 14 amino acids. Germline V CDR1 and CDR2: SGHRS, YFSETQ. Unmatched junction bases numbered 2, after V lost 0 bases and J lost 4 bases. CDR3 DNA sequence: TGCGCCAGCAGCTTGGTACAGGGGGGCTATGGCTACACCTTC. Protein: CASSLVQGGYGYTF.

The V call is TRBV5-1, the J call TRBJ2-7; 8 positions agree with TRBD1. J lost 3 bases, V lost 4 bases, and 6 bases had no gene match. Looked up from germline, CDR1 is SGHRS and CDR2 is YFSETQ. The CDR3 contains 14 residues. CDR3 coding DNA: TGCGCCAGCAGCAGAGAGGGACAGGTCTACGAGCAGTACTTC. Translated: CASSREGQVYEQYF.

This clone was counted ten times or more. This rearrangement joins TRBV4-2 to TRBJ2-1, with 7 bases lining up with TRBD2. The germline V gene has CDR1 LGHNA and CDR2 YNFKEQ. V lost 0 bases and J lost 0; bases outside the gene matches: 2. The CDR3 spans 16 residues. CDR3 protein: CASSQDGGTSYNEQFF. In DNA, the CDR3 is TGTGCCAGCAGCCAAGACGGGGGGACCTCCTACAATGAGCAGTTCTTC.

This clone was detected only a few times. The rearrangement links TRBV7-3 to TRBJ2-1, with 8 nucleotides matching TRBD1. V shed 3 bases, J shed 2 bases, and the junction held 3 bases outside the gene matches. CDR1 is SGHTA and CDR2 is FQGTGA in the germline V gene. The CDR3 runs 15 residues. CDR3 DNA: TGTGCCAGCAGCTTCGAGGACAGGGCCTACAATGAGCAGTTCTTC. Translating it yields CASSFEDRAYNEQFF. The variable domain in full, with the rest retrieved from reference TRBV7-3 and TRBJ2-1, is GAGVSQTPSNKVTEKGKYVELRCDPISGHTALYWYRQSLGQGPEFLIYFQGTGAADDSGLPNDRFFAVRPEGSVSTLKIQRTERGDSAVYLCASSFEDRAYNEQFFGPGTRLTVL.

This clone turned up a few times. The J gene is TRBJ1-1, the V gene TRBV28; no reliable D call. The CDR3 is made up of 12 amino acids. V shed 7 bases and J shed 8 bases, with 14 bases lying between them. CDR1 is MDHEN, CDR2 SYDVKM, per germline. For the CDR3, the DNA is TGTGCCAGCACCTCAGGTCTCTCAGAAGCTTTCTTT. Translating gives CASTSGLSEAFF.

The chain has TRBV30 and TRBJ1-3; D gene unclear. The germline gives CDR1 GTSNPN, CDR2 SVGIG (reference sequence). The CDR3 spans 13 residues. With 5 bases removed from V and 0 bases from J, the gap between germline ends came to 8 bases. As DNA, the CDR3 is TGTGCCTGGGGTAAACTCTCTGGAAACACCATATATTTT. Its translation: CAWGKLSGNTIYF.

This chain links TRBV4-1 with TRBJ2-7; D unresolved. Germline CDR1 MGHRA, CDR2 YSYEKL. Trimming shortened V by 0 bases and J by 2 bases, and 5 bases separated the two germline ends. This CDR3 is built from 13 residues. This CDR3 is CASSQDQAYEQYF. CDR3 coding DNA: TGCGCCAGCAGCCAAGACCAGGCCTACGAGCAGTACTTC.

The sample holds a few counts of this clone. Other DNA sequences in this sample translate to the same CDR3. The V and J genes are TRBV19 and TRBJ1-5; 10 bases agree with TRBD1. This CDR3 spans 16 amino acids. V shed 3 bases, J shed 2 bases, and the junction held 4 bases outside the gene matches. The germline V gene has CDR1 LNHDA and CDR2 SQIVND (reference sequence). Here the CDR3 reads CASSIRDRGGNQPQHF. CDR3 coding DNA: TGTGCCAGTAGTATCCGGGACAGGGGCGGCAATCAGCCCCAGCATTTT.

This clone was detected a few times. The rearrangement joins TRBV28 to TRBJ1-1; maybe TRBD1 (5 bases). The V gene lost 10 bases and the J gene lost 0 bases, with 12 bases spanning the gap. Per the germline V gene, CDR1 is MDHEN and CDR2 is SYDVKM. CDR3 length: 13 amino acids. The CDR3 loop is CATQLRVNTEAFF. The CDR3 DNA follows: TGTGCCACCCAGCTCAGGGTGAACACTGAAGCTTTCTTT. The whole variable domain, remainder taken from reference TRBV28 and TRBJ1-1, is DVKVTQSSRYLVKRTGEKVFLECVQDMDHENMFWYRQDPGLGLRLIYFSYDVKMKEKGDIPEGYSVSREKKERFSLILESASTNQTSMYLCATQLRVNTEAFFGQGTRLTVV.

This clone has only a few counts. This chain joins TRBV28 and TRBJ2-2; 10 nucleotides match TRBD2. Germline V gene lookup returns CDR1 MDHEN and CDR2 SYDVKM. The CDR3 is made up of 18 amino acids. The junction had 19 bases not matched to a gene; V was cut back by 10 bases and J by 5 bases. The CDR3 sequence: CAILKRPSGRAPTGELFF. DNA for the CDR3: TGTGCCATCCTGAAACGCCCGAGCGGGAGGGCCCCAACCGGGGAGCTGTTTTTT.

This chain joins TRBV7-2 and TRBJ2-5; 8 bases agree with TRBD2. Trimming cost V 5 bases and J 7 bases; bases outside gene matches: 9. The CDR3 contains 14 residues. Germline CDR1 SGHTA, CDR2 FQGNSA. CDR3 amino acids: CASSPTSVAGTQYF. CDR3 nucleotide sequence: TGTGCCAGCAGCCCGACTAGCGTGGCGGGGACCCAGTACTTC.

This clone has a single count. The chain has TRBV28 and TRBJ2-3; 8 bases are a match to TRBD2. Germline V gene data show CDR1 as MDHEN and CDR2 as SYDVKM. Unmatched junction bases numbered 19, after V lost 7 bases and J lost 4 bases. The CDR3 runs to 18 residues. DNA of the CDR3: TGTGCCAGCAAATCTAGCGCCTTCGGGAGGGCCGACGCAGATACGCAGTATTTT. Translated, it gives CASKSSAFGRADADTQYF.

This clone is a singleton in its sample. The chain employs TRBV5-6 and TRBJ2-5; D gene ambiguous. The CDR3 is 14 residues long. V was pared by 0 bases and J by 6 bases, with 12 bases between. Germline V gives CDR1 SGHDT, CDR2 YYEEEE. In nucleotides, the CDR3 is TGTGCCAGCAGCTTGGCACTACATGGAAAGACCCAGTACTTC. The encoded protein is CASSLALHGKTQYF.

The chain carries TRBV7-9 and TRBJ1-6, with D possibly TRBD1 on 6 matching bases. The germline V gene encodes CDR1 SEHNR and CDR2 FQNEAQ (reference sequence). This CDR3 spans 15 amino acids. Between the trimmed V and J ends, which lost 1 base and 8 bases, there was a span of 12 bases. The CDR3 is CASSLGGGQDSPLHF. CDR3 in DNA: TGTGCCAGCAGCTTAGGGGGGGGGCAGGATTCACCCCTCCACTTT.

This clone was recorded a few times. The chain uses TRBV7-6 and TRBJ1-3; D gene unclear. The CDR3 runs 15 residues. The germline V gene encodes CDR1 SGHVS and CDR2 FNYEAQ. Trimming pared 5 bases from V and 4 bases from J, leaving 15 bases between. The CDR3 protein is CASSPSLPRGNTIYF. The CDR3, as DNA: TGTGCCAGCAGCCCCTCCCTCCCGCGGGGAAACACCATATATTTT.

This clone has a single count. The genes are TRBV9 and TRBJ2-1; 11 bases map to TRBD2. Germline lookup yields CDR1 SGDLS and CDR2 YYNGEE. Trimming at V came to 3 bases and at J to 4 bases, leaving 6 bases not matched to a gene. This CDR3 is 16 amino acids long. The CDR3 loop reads CASSAPTSGSYNEQFF. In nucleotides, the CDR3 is TGTGCCAGCAGCGCTCCAACTAGCGGGAGTTACAATGAGCAGTTCTTC.

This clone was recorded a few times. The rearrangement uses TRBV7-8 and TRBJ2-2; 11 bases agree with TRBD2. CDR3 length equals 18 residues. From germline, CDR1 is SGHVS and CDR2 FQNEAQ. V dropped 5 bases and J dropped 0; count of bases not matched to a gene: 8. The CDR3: CASSVYTSGRANTGELFF. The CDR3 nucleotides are TGTGCCAGCAGCGTCTATACTAGCGGGAGAGCGAACACCGGGGAGCTGTTTTTT.

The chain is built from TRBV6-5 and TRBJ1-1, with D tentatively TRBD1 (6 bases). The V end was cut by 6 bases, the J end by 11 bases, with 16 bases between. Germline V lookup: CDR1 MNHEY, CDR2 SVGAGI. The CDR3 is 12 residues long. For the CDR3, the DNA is TGTGCCAGCAGACCTGGCGCAGGGGCGGCTTTCTTT. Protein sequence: CASRPGAGAAFF.

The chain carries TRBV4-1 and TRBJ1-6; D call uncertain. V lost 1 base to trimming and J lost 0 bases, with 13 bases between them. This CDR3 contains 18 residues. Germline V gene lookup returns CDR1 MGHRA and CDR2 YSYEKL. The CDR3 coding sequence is TGCGCCAGCAGCCAAGGGCATCTGGGGAGCTCCTATAATTCACCCCTCCACTTT. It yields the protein CASSQGHLGSSYNSPLHF.

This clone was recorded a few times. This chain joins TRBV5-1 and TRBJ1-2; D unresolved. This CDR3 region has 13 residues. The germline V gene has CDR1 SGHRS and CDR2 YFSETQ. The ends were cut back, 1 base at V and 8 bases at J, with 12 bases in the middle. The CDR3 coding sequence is TGCGCCAGCAGCTTGAACAGTATCGAAGGCTACACCTTC. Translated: CASSLNSIEGYTF. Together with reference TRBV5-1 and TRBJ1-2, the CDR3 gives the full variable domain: KAGVTQTPRYLIKTRGQQVTLSCSPISGHRSVSWYQQTPGQGLQFLFEYFSETQRNKGNFPGRFSGRQFSNSRSEMNVSTLELGDSALYLCASSLNSIEGYTFGSGTRLTVV.